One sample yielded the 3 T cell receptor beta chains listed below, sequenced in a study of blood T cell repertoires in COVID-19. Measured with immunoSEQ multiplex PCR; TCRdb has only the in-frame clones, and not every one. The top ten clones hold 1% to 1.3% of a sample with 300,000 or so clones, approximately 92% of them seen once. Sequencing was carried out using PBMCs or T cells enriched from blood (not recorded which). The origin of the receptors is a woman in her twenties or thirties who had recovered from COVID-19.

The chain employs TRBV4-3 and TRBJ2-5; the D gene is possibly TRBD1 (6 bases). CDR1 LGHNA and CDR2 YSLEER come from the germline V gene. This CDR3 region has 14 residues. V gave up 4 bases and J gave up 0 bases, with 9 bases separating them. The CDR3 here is CASSLDRYQETQYF. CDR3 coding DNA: TGCGCCAGCAGCCTTGACAGGTACCAAGAGACCCAGTACTTC.

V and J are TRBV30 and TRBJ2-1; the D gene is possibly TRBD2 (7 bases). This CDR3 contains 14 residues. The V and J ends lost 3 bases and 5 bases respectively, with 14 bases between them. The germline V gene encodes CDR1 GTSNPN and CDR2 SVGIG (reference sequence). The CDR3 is CAWRGRGSDNEQFF. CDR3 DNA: TGTGCCTGGAGGGGGAGGGGGTCTGACAATGAGCAGTTCTTC.

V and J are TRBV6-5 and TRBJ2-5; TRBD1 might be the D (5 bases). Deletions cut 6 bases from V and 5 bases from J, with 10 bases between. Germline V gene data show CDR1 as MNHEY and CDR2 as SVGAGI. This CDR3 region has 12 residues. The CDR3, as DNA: TGTGCCAGCAGCGACTGGGGCGAGACCCAGTACTTC. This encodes CASSDWGETQYF.